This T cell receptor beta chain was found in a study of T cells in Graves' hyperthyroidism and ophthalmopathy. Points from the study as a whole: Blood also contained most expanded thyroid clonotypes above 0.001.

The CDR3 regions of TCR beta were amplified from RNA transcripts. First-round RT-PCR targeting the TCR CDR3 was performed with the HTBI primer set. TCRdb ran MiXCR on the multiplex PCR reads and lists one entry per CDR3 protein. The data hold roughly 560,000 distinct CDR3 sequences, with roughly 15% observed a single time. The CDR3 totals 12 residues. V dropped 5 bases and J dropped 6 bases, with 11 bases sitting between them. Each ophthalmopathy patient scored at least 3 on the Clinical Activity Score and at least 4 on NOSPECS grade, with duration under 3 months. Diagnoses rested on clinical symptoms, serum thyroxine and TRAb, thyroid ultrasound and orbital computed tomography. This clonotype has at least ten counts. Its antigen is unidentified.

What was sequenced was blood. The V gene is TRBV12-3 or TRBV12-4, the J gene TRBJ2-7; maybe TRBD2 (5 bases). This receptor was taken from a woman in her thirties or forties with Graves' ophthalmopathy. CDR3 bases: TGTGCCAGCAGTACTGGGAGCTTCGAGCAGTACTTC. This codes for CASSTGSFEQYF.